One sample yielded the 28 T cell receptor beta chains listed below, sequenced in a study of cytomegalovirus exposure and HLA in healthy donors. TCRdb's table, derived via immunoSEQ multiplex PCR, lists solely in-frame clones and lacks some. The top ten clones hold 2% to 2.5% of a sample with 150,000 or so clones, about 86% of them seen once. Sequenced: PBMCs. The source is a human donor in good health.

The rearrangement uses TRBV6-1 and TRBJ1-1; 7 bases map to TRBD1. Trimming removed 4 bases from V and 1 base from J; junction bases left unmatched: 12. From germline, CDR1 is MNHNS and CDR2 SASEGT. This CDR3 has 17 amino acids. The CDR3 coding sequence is TGTGCCAGCAGTGGTGGGGTAGGGGGCACCAAGAACACTGAAGCTTTCTTT. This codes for CASSGGVGGTKNTEAFF.

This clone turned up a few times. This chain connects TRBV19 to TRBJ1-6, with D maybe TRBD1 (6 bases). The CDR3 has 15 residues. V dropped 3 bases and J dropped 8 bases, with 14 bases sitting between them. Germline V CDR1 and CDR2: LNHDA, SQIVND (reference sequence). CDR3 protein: CASSINTGMDSPLHF. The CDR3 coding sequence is TGTGCCAGTAGTATCAACACAGGGATGGATTCACCCCTCCACTTT. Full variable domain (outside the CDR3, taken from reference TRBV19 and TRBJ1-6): DGGITQSPKYLFRKEGQNVTLSCEQNLNHDAMYWYRQDPGQGLRLIYYSQIVNDFQKGDIAEGYSVSREKKESFPLTVTSAQKNPTAFYLCASSINTGMDSPLHFGNGTRLTVT.

The CDR3 nucleotides read TGCGCCAGCAGCTTGGGAACAGGGGCAACCCGATACGAGCAGTACTTC. Translation: CASSLGTGATRYEQYF. The rearrangement joins TRBV5-1 to TRBJ2-7; 7 bases are a match to TRBD1. J gave up 4 bases and V 0 bases, and 10 bases lay outside the gene matches. CDR1 is SGHRS and CDR2 is YFSETQ in the germline V gene. The CDR3 consists of 16 residues.

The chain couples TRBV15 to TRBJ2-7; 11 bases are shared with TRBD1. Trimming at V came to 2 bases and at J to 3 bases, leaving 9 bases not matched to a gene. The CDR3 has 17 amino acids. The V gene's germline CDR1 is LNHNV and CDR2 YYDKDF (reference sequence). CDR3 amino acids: CATSRHTAGTGGYEQYF. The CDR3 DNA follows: TGTGCCACCAGCAGACATACCGCCGGGACAGGGGGCTACGAGCAGTACTTC.

The CDR3 here is CATSNRDSWTIYF. The CDR3 coding sequence is TGTGCCACCAGCAACCGGGACTCCTGGACCATATATTTT. The chain employs TRBV15 and TRBJ1-3; a possible D gene is TRBD1 (5 bases). The CDR3 extends over 13 amino acids. Per the germline V gene, CDR1 is LNHNV and CDR2 is YYDKDF (reference sequence). V lost 4 bases to trimming and J lost 10 bases, with 14 bases between them.

In DNA, the CDR3 is TGTGCTAGTGGTTGGGGACAGGGGAATAGCAATCAGCCCCAGCATTTT. This encodes CASGWGQGNSNQPQHF. This chain uses TRBV12-5 with TRBJ1-5, with 10 nucleotides matching TRBD1. The germline gives CDR1 LGHNT, CDR2 FRNRAP. This CDR3 region has 16 residues. Trimming at V came to 4 bases and at J to 0 bases, leaving 3 bases not matched to a gene.

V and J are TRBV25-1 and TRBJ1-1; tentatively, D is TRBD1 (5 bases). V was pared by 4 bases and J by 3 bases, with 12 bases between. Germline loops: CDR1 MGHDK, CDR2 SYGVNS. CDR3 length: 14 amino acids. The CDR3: CASSGGRVDTEAFF. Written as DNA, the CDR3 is TGTGCCAGCAGTGGGGGCAGGGTGGACACTGAAGCTTTCTTT.

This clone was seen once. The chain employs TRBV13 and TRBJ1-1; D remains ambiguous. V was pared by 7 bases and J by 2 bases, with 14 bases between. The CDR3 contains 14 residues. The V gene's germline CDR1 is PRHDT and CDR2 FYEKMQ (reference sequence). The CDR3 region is CASTARIVNTEAFF. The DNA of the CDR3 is TGTGCCAGCACCGCCAGGATCGTCAACACTGAAGCTTTCTTT.

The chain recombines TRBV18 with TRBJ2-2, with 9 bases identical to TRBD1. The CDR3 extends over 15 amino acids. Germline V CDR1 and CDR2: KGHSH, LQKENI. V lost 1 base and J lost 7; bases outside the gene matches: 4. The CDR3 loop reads CASSPQQGAGGELFF. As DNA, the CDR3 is TGTGCCAGCTCACCACAACAGGGGGCCGGCGGGGAGCTGTTTTTT. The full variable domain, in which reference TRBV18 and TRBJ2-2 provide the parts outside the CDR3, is NAGVMQNPRHLVRRRGQEARLRCSPMKGHSHVYWYRQLPEEGLKFMVYLQKENIIDESGMPKERFSAEFPKEGPSILRIQQVVRGDSAAYFCASSPQQGAGGELFFGEGSRLTVL.

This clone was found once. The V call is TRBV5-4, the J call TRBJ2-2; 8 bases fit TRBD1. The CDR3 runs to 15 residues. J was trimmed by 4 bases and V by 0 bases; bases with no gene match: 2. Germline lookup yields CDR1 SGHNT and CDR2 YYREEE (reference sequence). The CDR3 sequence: CASSLAQGATGELFF. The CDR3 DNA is TGTGCCAGCAGCTTGGCCCAGGGGGCCACCGGGGAGCTGTTTTTT. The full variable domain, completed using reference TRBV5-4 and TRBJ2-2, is ETGVTQSPTHLIKTRGQQVTLRCSSQSGHNTVSWYQQALGQGPQFIFQYYREEENGRGNFPPRFSGLQFPNYSSELNVNALELDDSALYLCASSLAQGATGELFFGEGSRLTVL.

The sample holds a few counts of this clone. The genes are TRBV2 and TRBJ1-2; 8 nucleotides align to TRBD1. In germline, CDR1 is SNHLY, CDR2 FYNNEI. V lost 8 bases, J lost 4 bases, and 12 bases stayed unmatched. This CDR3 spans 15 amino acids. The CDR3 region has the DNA TGTGCCAGCTCAGCCGGGACAGGTCAGGGCTATGGCTACACCTTC. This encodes CASSAGTGQGYGYTF. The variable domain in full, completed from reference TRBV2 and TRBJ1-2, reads EPEVTQTPSHQVTQMGQEVILRCVPISNHLYFYWYRQILGQKVEFLVSFYNNEISEKSEIFDDQFSVERPDGSNFTLKIRSTKLEDSAMYFCASSAGTGQGYGYTFGSGTRLTVV.

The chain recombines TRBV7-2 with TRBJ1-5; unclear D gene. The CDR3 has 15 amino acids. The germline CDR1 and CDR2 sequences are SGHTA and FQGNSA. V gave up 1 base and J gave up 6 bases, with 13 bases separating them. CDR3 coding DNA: TGTGCCAGCAGCTTAGGGGCTGGACTCGGTCAGCCCCAGCATTTT. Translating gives CASSLGAGLGQPQHF.

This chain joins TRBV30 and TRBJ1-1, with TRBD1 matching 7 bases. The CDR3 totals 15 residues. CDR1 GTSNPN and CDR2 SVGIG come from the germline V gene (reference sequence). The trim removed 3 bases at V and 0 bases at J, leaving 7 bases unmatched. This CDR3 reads CAWSGQAFMNTEAFF. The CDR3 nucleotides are TGTGCCTGGAGCGGACAGGCGTTTATGAACACTGAAGCTTTCTTT.

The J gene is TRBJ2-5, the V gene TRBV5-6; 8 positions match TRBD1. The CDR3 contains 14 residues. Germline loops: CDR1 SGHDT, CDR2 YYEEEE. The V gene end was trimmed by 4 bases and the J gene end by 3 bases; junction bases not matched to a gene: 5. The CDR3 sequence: CASSRTGTEETQYF. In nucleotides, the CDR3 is TGTGCCAGCAGCCGGACAGGGACCGAAGAGACCCAGTACTTC.

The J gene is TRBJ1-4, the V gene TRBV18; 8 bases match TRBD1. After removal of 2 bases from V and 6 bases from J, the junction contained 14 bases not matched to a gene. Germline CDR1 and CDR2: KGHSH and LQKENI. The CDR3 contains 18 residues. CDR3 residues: CASSPILPDRGEYEKLFF. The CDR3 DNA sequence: TGTGCCAGCTCACCAATTCTACCCGACAGGGGAGAGTATGAAAAACTGTTTTTT.

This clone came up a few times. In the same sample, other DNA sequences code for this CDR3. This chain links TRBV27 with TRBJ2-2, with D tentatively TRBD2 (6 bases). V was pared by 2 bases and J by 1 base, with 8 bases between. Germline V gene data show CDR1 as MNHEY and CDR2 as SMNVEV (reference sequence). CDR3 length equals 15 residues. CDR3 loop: CASSLAGLNTGELFF. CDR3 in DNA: TGTGCCAGCAGTTTAGCGGGGTTGAACACCGGGGAGCTGTTTTTT.

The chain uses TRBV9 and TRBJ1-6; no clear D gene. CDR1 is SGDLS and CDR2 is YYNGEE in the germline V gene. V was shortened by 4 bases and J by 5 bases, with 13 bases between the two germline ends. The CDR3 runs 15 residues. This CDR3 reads CASSPPKSDNSPLHF. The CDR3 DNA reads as TGTGCCAGCAGCCCTCCCAAATCAGATAATTCACCCCTCCACTTT.

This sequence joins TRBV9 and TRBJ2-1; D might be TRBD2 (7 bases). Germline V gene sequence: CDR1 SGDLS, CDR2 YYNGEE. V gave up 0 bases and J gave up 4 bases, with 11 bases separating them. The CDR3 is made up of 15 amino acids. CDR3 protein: CASSVAGGRYNEQFF. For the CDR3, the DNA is TGTGCCAGCAGCGTAGCGGGGGGCCGGTACAATGAGCAGTTCTTC.

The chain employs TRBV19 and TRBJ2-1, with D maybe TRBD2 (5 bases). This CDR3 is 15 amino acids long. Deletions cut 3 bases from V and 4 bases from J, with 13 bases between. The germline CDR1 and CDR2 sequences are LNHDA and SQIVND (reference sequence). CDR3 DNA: TGTGCCAGTAGTATCGGGATTATCCCTTACAATGAGCAGTTCTTC. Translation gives CASSIGIIPYNEQFF. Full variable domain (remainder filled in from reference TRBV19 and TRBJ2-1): DGGITQSPKYLFRKEGQNVTLSCEQNLNHDAMYWYRQDPGQGLRLIYYSQIVNDFQKGDIAEGYSVSREKKESFPLTVTSAQKNPTAFYLCASSIGIIPYNEQFFGPGTRLTVL.

CDR3 DNA sequence: TGTGCCAGCAGCTCACCGGGACTAGCGGTCCATGAGCAGTTCTTC. Protein sequence: CASSSPGLAVHEQFF. The rearrangement links TRBV11-2 to TRBJ2-1, with 11 nucleotides matching TRBD2. The CDR3 covers 15 residues. Trimming took 4 bases from V and 8 from J; bases not matched to a gene: 7. Germline assignment: CDR1 SGHAT and CDR2 FQNNGV.

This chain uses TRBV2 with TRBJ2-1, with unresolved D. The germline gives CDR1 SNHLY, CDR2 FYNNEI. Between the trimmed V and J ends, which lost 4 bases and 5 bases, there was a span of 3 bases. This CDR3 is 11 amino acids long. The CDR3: CASSVDNEQFF. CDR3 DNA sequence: TGTGCCAGCAGTGTAGACAATGAGCAGTTCTTC.

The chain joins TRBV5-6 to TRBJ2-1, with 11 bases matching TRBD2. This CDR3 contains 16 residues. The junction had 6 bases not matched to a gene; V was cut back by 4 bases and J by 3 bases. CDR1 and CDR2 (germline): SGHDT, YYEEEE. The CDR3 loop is CASSARLAGNYNEQFF. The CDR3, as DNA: TGTGCCAGCAGCGCCCGACTAGCGGGGAACTACAATGAGCAGTTCTTC.

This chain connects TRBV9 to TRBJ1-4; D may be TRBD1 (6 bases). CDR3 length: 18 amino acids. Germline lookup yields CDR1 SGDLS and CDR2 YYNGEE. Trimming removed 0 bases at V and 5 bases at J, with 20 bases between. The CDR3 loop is CASSVDDLGYRANEKLFF. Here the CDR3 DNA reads TGTGCCAGCAGCGTAGACGACTTGGGGTACAGGGCGAATGAAAAACTGTTTTTT.

CDR3 protein: CAISDVRFSGNTIYF. As DNA, the CDR3 is TGTGCCATCAGTGATGTCAGGTTCTCTGGAAACACCATATATTTT. This chain connects TRBV10-3 to TRBJ1-3; D is unclear. V was clipped by 3 bases and J by 0 bases, with 9 bases between them. This CDR3 region has 15 residues. The germline gives CDR1 ENHRY, CDR2 SYGVKD.

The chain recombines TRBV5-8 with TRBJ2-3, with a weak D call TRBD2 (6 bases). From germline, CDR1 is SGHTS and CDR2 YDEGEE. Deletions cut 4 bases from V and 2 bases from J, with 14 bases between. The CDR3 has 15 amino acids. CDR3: CASSPGGSLTDTQYF. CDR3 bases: TGTGCCAGCAGCCCTGGGGGGTCACTCACAGATACGCAGTATTTT.

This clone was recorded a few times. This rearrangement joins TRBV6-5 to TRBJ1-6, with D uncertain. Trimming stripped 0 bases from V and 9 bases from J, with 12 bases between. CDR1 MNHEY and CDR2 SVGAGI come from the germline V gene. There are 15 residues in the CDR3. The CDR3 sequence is CASSYSHRVSSPLHF. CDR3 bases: TGTGCCAGCAGTTACTCCCATCGTGTCAGTTCACCCCTCCACTTT.

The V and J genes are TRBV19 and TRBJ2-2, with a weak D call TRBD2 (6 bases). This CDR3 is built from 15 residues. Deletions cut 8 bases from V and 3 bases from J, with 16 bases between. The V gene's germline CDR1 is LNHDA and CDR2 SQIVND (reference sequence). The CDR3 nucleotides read TGTGCCAGTCATCCGTACGGGGAGGACACCGGGGAGCTGTTTTTT. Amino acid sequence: CASHPYGEDTGELFF.

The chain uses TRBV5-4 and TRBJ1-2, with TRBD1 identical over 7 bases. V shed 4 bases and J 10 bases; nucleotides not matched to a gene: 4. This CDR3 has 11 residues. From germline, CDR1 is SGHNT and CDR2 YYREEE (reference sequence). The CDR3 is CASSPGTDYTF. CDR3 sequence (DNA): TGTGCCAGCAGCCCTGGGACAGACTACACCTTC. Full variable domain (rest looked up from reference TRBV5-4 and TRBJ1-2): ETGVTQSPTHLIKTRGQQVTLRCSSQSGHNTVSWYQQALGQGPQFIFQYYREEENGRGNFPPRFSGLQFPNYSSELNVNALELDDSALYLCASSPGTDYTFGSGTRLTVV.